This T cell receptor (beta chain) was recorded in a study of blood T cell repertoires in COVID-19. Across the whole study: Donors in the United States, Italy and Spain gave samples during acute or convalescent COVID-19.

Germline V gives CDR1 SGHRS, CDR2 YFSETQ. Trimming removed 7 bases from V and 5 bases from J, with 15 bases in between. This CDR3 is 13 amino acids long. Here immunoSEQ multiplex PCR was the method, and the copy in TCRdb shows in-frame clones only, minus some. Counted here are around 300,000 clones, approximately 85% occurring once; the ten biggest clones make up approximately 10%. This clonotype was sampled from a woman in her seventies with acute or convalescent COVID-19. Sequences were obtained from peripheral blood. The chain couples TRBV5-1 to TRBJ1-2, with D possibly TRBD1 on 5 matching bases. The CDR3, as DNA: TGCGCCAGCGGGTCGTCAGGGTTGTATGGCTACACCTTC. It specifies CASGSSGLYGYTF.